This T cell receptor (beta chain) was recovered during a study of control samples from healthy donors and cancer patients. Clones were read by immunoSEQ multiplex PCR, and TCRdb kept only the in-frame ones, dropping some. Of over 80,000 clones in the sample, just under 85% are singletons; the top ten hold approximately 19%. This clonotype originated in a man aged 25 to 45 in good health. The sample was blood.

CDR3 protein: CAISETGGKETQYF. The CDR3 coding sequence is TGTGCCATCAGCGAAACAGGGGGCAAGGAGACCCAGTACTTC. The rearrangement links TRBV10-3 to TRBJ2-5, with TRBD1 matching 9 bases. V shed 6 bases and J 5 bases; nucleotides not matched to a gene: 7. The CDR3 extends over 14 amino acids. Germline CDR1 is ENHRY and CDR2 is SYGVKD.